Following are 10 T cell receptor beta chains from one sample sequenced in a study of blood T cell repertoires in COVID-19. The table came from immunoSEQ multiplex PCR; TCRdb's copy has only in-frame clones and leaves some out. This sample has 150,000 to 200,000 clones; roughly 80% occur once, and the top ten carry around 7.8%. The sequenced sample consisted of peripheral blood. The receptors derive from an older woman with COVID-19, enrolled during active disease.

The chain is built from TRBV6-5 and TRBJ1-6; TRBD1 might be the D (6 bases). Germline V gene sequence: CDR1 MNHEY, CDR2 SVGAGI. V gave up 7 bases and J gave up 8 bases, with 15 bases separating them. The CDR3 has 14 residues. CDR3 nucleotide sequence: TGTGCCAGCACCCGGGACATGACCTATTCACCCCTCCACTTT. It specifies CASTRDMTYSPLHF.

This clone was detected once. The rearrangement uses TRBV18 and TRBJ2-2; D might be TRBD2 (5 bases). The germline V gene has CDR1 KGHSH and CDR2 LQKENI. The CDR3 totals 14 residues. Trimming took off 2 bases at V and 5 bases at J, with 9 bases between the two ends. CDR3 in DNA: TGTGCCAGCTCACCAAACGAGGGAACCGGGGAGCTGTTTTTT. Translation gives CASSPNEGTGELFF. The full variable domain, completed using reference TRBV18 and TRBJ2-2, is NAGVMQNPRHLVRRRGQEARLRCSPMKGHSHVYWYRQLPEEGLKFMVYLQKENIIDESGMPKERFSAEFPKEGPSILRIQQVVRGDSAAYFCASSPNEGTGELFFGEGSRLTVL.

The chain employs TRBV5-4 and TRBJ1-1; D not resolved. There are 16 residues in the CDR3. V gave up 1 base and J gave up 1 base, with 14 bases separating them. Germline assignment: CDR1 SGHNT and CDR2 YYREEE (reference sequence). CDR3 sequence: CASSLLLSGKNTEAFF. CDR3 bases: TGTGCCAGCAGCTTGTTATTGTCGGGGAAGAACACTGAAGCTTTCTTT.

The J gene is TRBJ2-3, the V gene TRBV7-2, with D possibly TRBD1 on 5 matching bases. Between the trimmed V and J ends, which lost 5 bases and 0 bases, there was a span of 15 bases. The CDR3 has 16 amino acids. From germline, CDR1 is SGHTA and CDR2 FQGNSA. CDR3 bases: TGTGCCAGCAGCGGACCAGACAGACCTAGCACAGATACGCAGTATTTT. It specifies CASSGPDRPSTDTQYF.

V and J are TRBV7-9 and TRBJ1-1; D is ambiguous. V gave up 6 bases and J gave up 6 bases, with 23 bases separating them. The CDR3 extends over 16 amino acids. The germline V gene has CDR1 SEHNR and CDR2 FQNEAQ (reference sequence). The CDR3: CASSTTRGPRWAEAFF. In DNA, the CDR3 is TGTGCCAGCAGTACAACCCGCGGCCCCCGTTGGGCTGAAGCTTTCTTT.

This chain uses TRBV19 with TRBJ1-4; D remains ambiguous. Germline-derived CDR1 and CDR2 are LNHDA and SQIVND (reference sequence). This CDR3 has 12 residues. The germline V and J ends were trimmed by 4 bases and 3 bases, with 3 bases remaining between them. The CDR3 protein is CASSTANEKLFF. The CDR3 nucleotides read TGTGCCAGTAGTACTGCTAATGAAAAACTGTTTTTT.

The gene calls are TRBV19 and TRBJ1-6, with D maybe TRBD1 (5 bases). Germline CDR1 is LNHDA and CDR2 is SQIVND (reference sequence). This CDR3 region has 13 residues. V was shortened by 7 bases and J by 6 bases, with 10 bases between the two germline ends. CDR3 sequence: CASKQDPNSPLHF. In DNA, the CDR3 is TGTGCCAGTAAACAGGATCCTAATTCACCCCTCCACTTT.

The rearrangement joins TRBV27 to TRBJ1-5; D unresolved. Between the trimmed V and J ends, which lost 1 base and 4 bases, there was a span of 11 bases. Per the germline V gene, CDR1 is MNHEY and CDR2 is SMNVEV (reference sequence). CDR3 size: 15 residues. CDR3 in amino acids: CASSLYSSGNQPQHF. Written as DNA, the CDR3 is TGTGCCAGCAGTTTATATAGTTCGGGGAATCAGCCCCAGCATTTT.

The genes are TRBV5-1 and TRBJ2-7; the D gene is possibly TRBD2 (6 bases). The V end lost 4 bases, the J end lost 3 bases, and 11 bases lay between the germline ends. From germline, CDR1 is SGHRS and CDR2 YFSETQ. This CDR3 is 13 amino acids long. CDR3 sequence: CASSQGTYYEQYF. CDR3 DNA: TGCGCCAGCAGCCAAGGGACTTACTACGAGCAGTACTTC. Variable domain in full (rest from reference TRBV5-1 and TRBJ2-7): KAGVTQTPRYLIKTRGQQVTLSCSPISGHRSVSWYQQTPGQGLQFLFEYFSETQRNKGNFPGRFSGRQFSNSRSEMNVSTLELGDSALYLCASSQGTYYEQYFGPGTRLTVT.

This chain uses TRBV15 with TRBJ2-1; the D gene is possibly TRBD1 (5 bases). Germline V gene lookup returns CDR1 LNHNV and CDR2 YYDKDF (reference sequence). This CDR3 is built from 17 residues. Deletions cut 4 bases from V and 4 bases from J, with 20 bases between. CDR3 sequence reads: CATSTAGASNRYNEQFF. In DNA form, the CDR3 reads TGTGCCACCAGCACTGCTGGGGCCAGTAACCGATACAATGAGCAGTTCTTC.